A single sample gave rise to the 26 T cell receptor beta chains below, sequenced in a study of shared clonotypes between healthy human individuals. Profiled with immunoSEQ multiplex PCR; TCRdb holds only in-frame clones, not every one. The repertoire has more than 550,000 clones, about 90% of them found once; the top ten carry 34%. Sequenced sample: memory CD8+ T cells from PBMCs. Subset meaning: CD45RO+ cells pooled with CCR7-negative TemRA cells. Every receptor here comes from a man between 18 and 35 years old in good health. Some clones in this sample may be carry-over from other donors' samples.

In DNA form, the CDR3 reads TGTGCCAGCAGCGCCGCCCGAACTTCGCCCAGCACAGATACGCAGTATTTT. This sequence encodes CASSAARTSPSTDTQYF. The chain links TRBV9 to TRBJ2-3; D gene ambiguous. The CDR3 runs to 17 residues. Looked up from germline, CDR1 is SGDLS and CDR2 is YYNGEE. V was cut by 3 bases and J by 0 bases, with 17 bases left in between. Combining the CDR3 with reference TRBV9 and TRBJ2-3 gives the whole variable domain DSGVTQTPKHLITATGQRVTLRCSPRSGDLSVYWYQQSLDQGLQFLIQYYNGEERAKGNILERFSAQQFPDLHSELNLSSLELGDSALYFCASSAARTSPSTDTQYFGPGTRLTVL.

CDR3 residues: CASSQDREPTEAFF. CDR3 nucleotides: TGTGCCAGCAGCCAGGACAGGGAACCGACTGAAGCTTTCTTT. V is TRBV6-5 and J is TRBJ1-1; TRBD1 matches 8 bases. The V gene end was trimmed by 6 bases and the J gene end by 5 bases; junction bases not matched to a gene: 8. Germline assignment: CDR1 MNHEY and CDR2 SVGAGI. The CDR3 consists of 14 residues.

The chain employs TRBV6-5 and TRBJ1-5, with no clear D. CDR1 and CDR2 (germline): MNHEY, SVGAGI. The CDR3 has 11 amino acids. V was clipped by 5 bases and J by 6 bases, with 5 bases between them. CDR3 nucleotide sequence: TGTGCCAGCAGTGAACTTCAGCCCCAGCATTTT. This gives the protein CASSELQPQHF.

CDR3 residues: CASSPGTYSNNYGYTF. In DNA, the CDR3 is TGTGCCAGCAGCCCCGGGACATACTCTAATAACTATGGCTACACCTTC. The rearrangement links TRBV7-3 to TRBJ1-2, with D possibly being TRBD1 (6 bases). Trimming took off 5 bases at V and 1 base at J, with 17 bases between the two ends. The CDR3 spans 16 residues. CDR1 SGHTA and CDR2 FQGTGA come from the germline V gene.

Concerning this clone: This CDR3 is also generated by other DNA sequences in the sample. The chain couples TRBV27 to TRBJ2-3; D gene uncertain. Germline CDR1 reads MNHEY; CDR2 reads SMNVEV (reference sequence). This CDR3 comprises 13 residues. The germline V and J ends were trimmed by 2 bases and 1 base, with 4 bases remaining between them. The CDR3 coding sequence is TGTGCCAGCAGTTTACTAGGCACAGATACGCAGTATTTT. It translates to CASSLLGTDTQYF.

The gene calls are TRBV2 and TRBJ2-7, with D unclear. Germline V CDR1 and CDR2: SNHLY, FYNNEI. The CDR3 sequence is 15 residues long. The V end lost 6 bases, the J end lost 1 base, and 16 bases lay between the germline ends. The CDR3 sequence: CASSPRWPRSYEQYF. CDR3 nucleotide sequence: TGTGCCAGCAGCCCGAGGTGGCCCAGGTCCTACGAGCAGTACTTC.

This chain joins TRBV4-2 and TRBJ2-2; D is undetermined. The V gene lost 0 bases and the J gene lost 7 bases, with 12 bases spanning the gap. Germline V gene lookup returns CDR1 LGHNA and CDR2 YNFKEQ. The CDR3 consists of 15 residues. CDR3: CASSQEAKGLGELFF. CDR3 bases: TGTGCCAGCAGCCAAGAAGCAAAGGGCCTCGGGGAGCTGTTTTTT.

The chain employs TRBV13 and TRBJ1-2; TRBD1 matches 10 bases. CDR3 length: 16 amino acids. The germline gives CDR1 PRHDT, CDR2 FYEKMQ (reference sequence). Trimming cost V 5 bases and J 6 bases; bases outside gene matches: 12. The CDR3 sequence: CASSPGQGYALDGYTF. The CDR3 DNA reads as TGTGCCAGCAGCCCGGGACAGGGGTATGCTTTAGATGGCTACACCTTC. The complete variable domain, with remaining parts taken from reference TRBV13 and TRBJ1-2, reads AAGVIQSPRHLIKEKRETATLKCYPIPRHDTVYWYQQGPGQDPQFLISFYEKMQSDKGSIPDRFSAQQFSDYHSELNMSSLELGDSALYFCASSPGQGYALDGYTFGSGTRLTVV.

The genes are TRBV28 and TRBJ2-5, with D possibly TRBD2 on 6 matching bases. V dropped 3 bases and J dropped 3 bases, with 14 bases sitting between them. Per germline, CDR1 MDHEN and CDR2 SYDVKM. This CDR3 region has 15 residues. The CDR3 is CASSFPLRGKETQYF. CDR3 DNA sequence: TGTGCCAGCAGTTTCCCCCTACGGGGGAAAGAGACCCAGTACTTC.

The chain recombines TRBV19 with TRBJ1-2, with D perhaps matching TRBD1 (5 bases). This CDR3 has 12 residues. Germline V gene data show CDR1 as LNHDA and CDR2 as SQIVND (reference sequence). V was pared by 6 bases and J by 6 bases, with 11 bases between. The CDR3 protein is CASRAGLNGYTF. The CDR3 DNA follows: TGTGCCAGTAGGGCAGGGTTGAATGGCTACACCTTC. Supplemented by reference TRBV19 and TRBJ1-2, the full variable domain reads DGGITQSPKYLFRKEGQNVTLSCEQNLNHDAMYWYRQDPGQGLRLIYYSQIVNDFQKGDIAEGYSVSREKKESFPLTVTSAQKNPTAFYLCASRAGLNGYTFGSGTRLTVV.

This clone was seen at least ten times. The chain recombines TRBV7-2 with TRBJ2-7; the match to TRBD1 covers 9 bases. CDR3 length: 16 residues. Germline V gives CDR1 SGHTA, CDR2 FQGNSA. V shed 1 base and J 5 bases; nucleotides not matched to a gene: 9. The CDR3 DNA reads as TGTGCCAGCAGCTTAGGAACCGGGACAGGGTATGACGAGCAGTACTTC. Amino acids: CASSLGTGTGYDEQYF. Full variable domain (remainder filled in from reference TRBV7-2 and TRBJ2-7): GAGVSQSPSNKVTEKGKDVELRCDPISGHTALYWYRQSLGQGLEFLIYFQGNSAPDKSGLPSDRFSAERTGGSVSTLTIQRTQQEDSAVYLCASSLGTGTGYDEQYFGPGTRLTVT.

This chain joins TRBV7-9 and TRBJ2-3; no definite D call. The length of the CDR3 is 14 residues. Germline V gene sequence: CDR1 SEHNR, CDR2 FQNEAQ (reference sequence). Deletions cut 0 bases from V and 0 bases from J, with 4 bases between. CDR3 region: CASSLATSTDTQYF. The CDR3 region has the DNA TGTGCCAGCAGCTTAGCTACTAGCACAGATACGCAGTATTTT.

This chain links TRBV19 with TRBJ2-7, with unresolved D. This CDR3 is built from 14 residues. Deletions cut 2 bases from V and 5 bases from J, with 13 bases between. Germline values: CDR1 LNHDA, CDR2 SQIVND (reference sequence). CDR3 in DNA: TGTGCCAGTAGTATACTGCCACCGGGCGACGAGCAGTACTTC. Translating gives CASSILPPGDEQYF.

CDR3 residues: CASSKRGVPYEQYF. The CDR3 DNA is TGTGCCAGCAGCAAAAGAGGGGTCCCCTACGAGCAGTACTTC. The V call is TRBV7-9, the J call TRBJ2-7; tentatively, D is TRBD1 or TRBD2 (5 bases each). This CDR3 has 14 amino acids. Germline V CDR1 and CDR2: SEHNR, FQNEAQ (reference sequence). Trimming removed 5 bases from V and 2 bases from J, with 13 bases in between.

This rearrangement joins TRBV28 to TRBJ2-7; 8 nucleotides agree with TRBD1. J lost 5 bases, V lost 3 bases, and 6 bases had no gene match. The CDR3 is 14 residues long. CDR1 MDHEN and CDR2 SYDVKM come from the germline V gene. The DNA of the CDR3 is TGTGCCAGCAGTTTTGGACAGGGTGTGGACGAGCAGTACTTC. It codes for CASSFGQGVDEQYF.

The CDR3 sequence: CASSLGTGGPYEQYF. The CDR3 nucleotides read TGTGCCAGCAGCTTGGGGACAGGGGGCCCCTACGAGCAGTACTTC. The chain is built from TRBV5-7 and TRBJ2-7, with 11 positions matching TRBD1. TRBV5-7 is an ORF, and what it does is uncertain. V lost 0 bases to trimming and J lost 2 bases; unmatched junction nucleotides: 1. The length of the CDR3 is 15 residues.

This clone has just a few counts. The chain recombines TRBV30 with TRBJ1-4; D call uncertain. Germline loops: CDR1 GTSNPN, CDR2 SVGIG (reference sequence). The CDR3 consists of 13 residues. Trimming pared 7 bases from V and 6 bases from J, leaving 15 bases between. The CDR3, as DNA: TGTGCCTTGTTGGACCAACCTCATGAAAAACTGTTTTTT. Translating gives CALLDQPHEKLFF. Full variable domain (outside the CDR3, taken from reference TRBV30 and TRBJ1-4): SQTIHQWPATLVQPVGSPLSLECTVEGTSNPNLYWYRQAAGRGLQLLFYSVGIGQISSEVPQNLSASRPQDRQFILSSKKLLLSDSGFYLCALLDQPHEKLFFGSGTQLSVL.

This chain joins TRBV9 and TRBJ1-2; D remains ambiguous. V gave up 0 bases and J gave up 2 bases, with 11 bases separating them. Germline-derived CDR1 and CDR2 are SGDLS and YYNGEE. There are 15 residues in the CDR3. The CDR3 DNA reads as TGTGCCAGCAGCGTAGGTACGCATGGGAACTATGGCTACACCTTC. This encodes CASSVGTHGNYGYTF.

The rearrangement joins TRBV6-5 to TRBJ2-1, with D perhaps being TRBD1 or TRBD2 (5 bases each). CDR3 size: 16 residues. V was shortened by 4 bases and J by 7 bases, with 20 bases between the two germline ends. CDR1 is MNHEY, CDR2 SVGAGI, per germline. CDR3: CASSFNEGIRENEQFF. CDR3 in DNA: TGTGCCAGCAGTTTTAATGAGGGGATTAGGGAGAATGAGCAGTTCTTC.

V and J are TRBV7-9 and TRBJ2-5, with D hard to call. The germline V gene has CDR1 SEHNR and CDR2 FQNEAQ (reference sequence). Trimming cost V 1 base and J 1 base, with 7 bases left between them. The CDR3 consists of 14 residues. CDR3 nucleotides: TGTGCCAGCAGCTTAGACCAACGCCAAGAGACCCAGTACTTC. This encodes CASSLDQRQETQYF. Looking up the rest from reference TRBV7-9 and TRBJ2-5 gives the full variable domain: DTGVSQNPRHKITKRGQNVTFRCDPISEHNRLYWYRQTLGQGPEFLTYFQNEAQLEKSRLLSDRFSAERPKGSFSTLEIQRTEQGDSAMYLCASSLDQRQETQYFGPGTRLLVL.

This clone appeared a single time. The genes are TRBV5-8 and TRBJ2-1; D not resolved. There are 13 residues in the CDR3. CDR1 and CDR2 from the germline V gene are SGHTS and YDEGEE. V gave up 2 bases and J gave up 5 bases, with 8 bases separating them. CDR3 amino acids: CASSFHPNNEQFF. The CDR3 bases are TGTGCCAGCAGCTTCCACCCAAACAATGAGCAGTTCTTC.

The rearrangement links TRBV5-4 to TRBJ1-1; weak D call: TRBD1 (6 bases). The CDR3 is 14 residues long. The V end was cut by 2 bases, the J end by 3 bases, with 11 bases between. Germline lookup yields CDR1 SGHNT and CDR2 YYREEE (reference sequence). The CDR3 DNA follows: TGTGCCAGCAGCTTCTTTCAGGGGTACACTGAAGCTTTCTTT. Protein sequence: CASSFFQGYTEAFF.

Points on this clone: This CDR3 is also generated by other DNA sequences in the sample. CDR3 sequence (DNA): TGCGCCAGCAGCTTGGTAGGGACTGAAGCTTTCTTT. Amino acid sequence: CASSLVGTEAFF. This rearrangement joins TRBV5-1 to TRBJ1-1; D is uncertain. The length of the CDR3 is 12 residues. Germline values: CDR1 SGHRS, CDR2 YFSETQ. Trimming shortened V by 0 bases and J by 5 bases, and 5 bases separated the two germline ends.

The chain recombines TRBV11-1 with TRBJ2-1, with 14 bases identical to TRBD2. The CDR3 loop spans 18 amino acids. After removal of 2 bases from V and 7 bases from J, the junction contained 10 bases not matched to a gene. Germline CDR1 reads SGHAT; CDR2 reads FQDESV (reference sequence). CDR3 region: CASSLNDWGLAGANEQFF. The CDR3 nucleotides read TGTGCCAGCAGCTTAAATGATTGGGGACTAGCGGGAGCTAATGAGCAGTTCTTC. Using reference TRBV11-1 and TRBJ2-1 for the parts outside the CDR3, the full variable domain is EAEVAQSPRYKITEKSQAVAFWCDPISGHATLYWYRQILGQGPELLVQFQDESVVDDSQLPKDRFSAERLKGVDSTLKIQPAELGDSAMYLCASSLNDWGLAGANEQFFGPGTRLTVL.

This clone appeared once. The CDR3 loop reads CASSQDYRGSSYEQYF. DNA for the CDR3: TGTGCCAGCAGCCAAGATTATCGGGGAAGCTCCTACGAGCAGTACTTC. V and J are TRBV4-2 and TRBJ2-7, with D possibly being TRBD2 (5 bases). Trimming took 0 bases from V and 0 from J, leaving 12 bases between them. The CDR3 is made up of 16 amino acids. Germline V gives CDR1 LGHNA, CDR2 YNFKEQ.

The chain uses TRBV4-3 and TRBJ2-7; D is possibly TRBD1 (6 bases). From germline, CDR1 is LGHNA and CDR2 YSLEER. CDR3 size: 14 residues. V was shortened by 3 bases and J by 0 bases, with 9 bases between the two germline ends. CDR3 residues: CASSHGQRSYEQYF. The CDR3 region has the DNA TGCGCCAGCAGCCATGGACAGCGCTCCTACGAGCAGTACTTC.